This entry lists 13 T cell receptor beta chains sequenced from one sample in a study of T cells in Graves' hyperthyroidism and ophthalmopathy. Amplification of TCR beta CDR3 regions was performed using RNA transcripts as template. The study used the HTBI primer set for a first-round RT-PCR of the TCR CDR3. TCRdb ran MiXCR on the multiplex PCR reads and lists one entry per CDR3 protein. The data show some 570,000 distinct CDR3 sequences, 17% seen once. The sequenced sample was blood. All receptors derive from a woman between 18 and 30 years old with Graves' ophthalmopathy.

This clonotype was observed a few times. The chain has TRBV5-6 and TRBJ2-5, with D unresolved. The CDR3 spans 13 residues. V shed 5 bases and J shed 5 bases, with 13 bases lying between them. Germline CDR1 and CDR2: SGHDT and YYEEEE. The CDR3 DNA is TGTGCCAGCAGTTGGTGGTATGAGGAGACCCAGTACTTC. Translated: CASSWWYEETQYF.

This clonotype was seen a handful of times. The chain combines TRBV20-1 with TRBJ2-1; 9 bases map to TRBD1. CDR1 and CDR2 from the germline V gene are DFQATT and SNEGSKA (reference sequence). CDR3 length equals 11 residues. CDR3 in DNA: TGCAGCCGGGGACAGGGTGATGAGCAGTTCTTC. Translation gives CSRGQGDEQFF.

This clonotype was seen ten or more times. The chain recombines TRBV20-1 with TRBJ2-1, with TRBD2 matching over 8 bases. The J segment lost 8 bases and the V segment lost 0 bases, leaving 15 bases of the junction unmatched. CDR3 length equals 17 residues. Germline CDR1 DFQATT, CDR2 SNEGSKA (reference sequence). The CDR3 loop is CSARDRDLAGRRYEQFF. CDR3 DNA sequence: TGCAGTGCTAGAGATCGGGATTTAGCGGGGCGTAGGTATGAGCAGTTCTTC.

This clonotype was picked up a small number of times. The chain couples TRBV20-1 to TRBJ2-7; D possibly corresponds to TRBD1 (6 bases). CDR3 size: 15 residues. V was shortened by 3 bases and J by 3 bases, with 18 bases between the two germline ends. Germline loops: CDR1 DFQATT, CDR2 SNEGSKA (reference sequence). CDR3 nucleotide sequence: TGCAGTGCTAGTCCGGTCAGGGGTCTAAACTACGAGCAGTACTTC. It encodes CSASPVRGLNYEQYF.

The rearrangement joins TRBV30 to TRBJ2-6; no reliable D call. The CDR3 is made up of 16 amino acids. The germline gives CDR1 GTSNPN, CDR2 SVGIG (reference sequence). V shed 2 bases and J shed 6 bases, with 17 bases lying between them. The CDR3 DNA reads TGTGCCTGGAGTTCGCTTGGCAGAGGAGTGGCCAACGTCCTGACTTTC. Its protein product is CAWSSLGRGVANVLTF.

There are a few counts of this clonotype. The CDR3 DNA is TGTGCCAGCGGGTGGTCCAATGAGCAGTTCTTC. The encoded protein is CASGWSNEQFF. The chain is built from TRBV5-8 and TRBJ2-1; D is unresolved. Germline CDR1 and CDR2: SGHTS and YDEGEE. The CDR3 consists of 11 residues. V lost 7 bases and J lost 6, with 8 bases in between.

CDR3 amino acids: CASSFKGRDTGELFF. CDR3 in DNA: TGCGCCAGCAGCTTTAAGGGGAGGGACACCGGGGAGCTGTTTTTT. This chain joins TRBV5-1 and TRBJ2-2, with 7 bases matching TRBD2. Germline trimming cut 2 bases from V and 3 bases from J; bases unmatched to any gene: 4. The CDR3 is made up of 15 amino acids. Per the germline V gene, CDR1 is SGHRS and CDR2 is YFSETQ.

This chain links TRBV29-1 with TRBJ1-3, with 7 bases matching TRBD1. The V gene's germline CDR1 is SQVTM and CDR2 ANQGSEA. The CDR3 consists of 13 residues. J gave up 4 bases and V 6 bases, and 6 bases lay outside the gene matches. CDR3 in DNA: TGCAGCGTCCGGACAGGTTCGGGAAACACCATATATTTT. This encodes CSVRTGSGNTIYF.

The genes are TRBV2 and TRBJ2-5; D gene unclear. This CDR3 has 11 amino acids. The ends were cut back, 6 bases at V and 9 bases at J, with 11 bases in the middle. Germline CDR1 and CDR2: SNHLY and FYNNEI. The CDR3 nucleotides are TGTGCCAGCAGGAATTTAAAGGCCCAGTACTTC. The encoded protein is CASRNLKAQYF.

CDR3 sequence: CASSESPFSGNTIYF. The DNA of the CDR3 is TGTGCCAGCAGTGAAAGCCCTTTTTCCGGAAACACCATATATTTT. The chain carries TRBV2 and TRBJ1-3, with D hard to call. V lost 2 bases, J lost 4 bases, and 12 bases lay in between. The CDR3 has 15 amino acids. Per the germline V gene, CDR1 is SNHLY and CDR2 is FYNNEI.

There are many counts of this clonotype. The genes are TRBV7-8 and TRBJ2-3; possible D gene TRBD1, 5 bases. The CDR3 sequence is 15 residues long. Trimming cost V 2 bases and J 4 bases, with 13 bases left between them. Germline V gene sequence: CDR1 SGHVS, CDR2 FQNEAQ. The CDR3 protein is CASSLNTGLADTQYF. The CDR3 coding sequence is TGTGCCAGCAGCTTAAATACAGGTTTGGCAGATACGCAGTATTTT. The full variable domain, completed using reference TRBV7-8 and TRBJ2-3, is GAGVSQSPRYKVAKRGQDVALRCDPISGHVSLFWYQQALGQGPEFLTYFQNEAQLDKSGLPSDRFFAERPEGSVSTLKIQRTQQEDSAVYLCASSLNTGLADTQYFGPGTRLTVL.

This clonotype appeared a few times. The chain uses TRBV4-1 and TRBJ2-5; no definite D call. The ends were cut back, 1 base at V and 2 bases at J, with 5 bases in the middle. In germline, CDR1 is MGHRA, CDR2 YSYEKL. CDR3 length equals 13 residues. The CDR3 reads CASSQAPQETQYF. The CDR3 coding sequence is TGCGCCAGCAGCCAAGCCCCTCAAGAGACCCAGTACTTC.

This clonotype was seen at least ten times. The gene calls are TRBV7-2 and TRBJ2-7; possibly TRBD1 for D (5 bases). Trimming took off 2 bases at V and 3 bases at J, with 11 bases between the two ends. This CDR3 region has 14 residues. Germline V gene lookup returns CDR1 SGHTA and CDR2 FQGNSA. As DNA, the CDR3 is TGTGCCAGCAGCTTAAGGTCCAGGGACTACGAGCAGTACTTC. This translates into CASSLRSRDYEQYF.